The 2 T cell receptor beta chains listed next were all sequenced from one sample in a study of shared clonotypes between healthy human individuals. Clones were sequenced by immunoSEQ multiplex PCR, and TCRdb holds only the in-frame ones, with some missing. The sample carries roughly 2.5 million clones, roughly 92% recorded once. The specimen was naive CD4+ T cells sorted from blood. The subset was: CD45RA+ positively selected. These receptors were obtained from a young man in good health.

The chain uses TRBV27 and TRBJ2-3; D not certain. Per the germline V gene, CDR1 is MNHEY and CDR2 is SMNVEV (reference sequence). V was trimmed by 7 bases and J by 2 bases, leaving 4 bases between them. This CDR3 region has 11 residues. CDR3 nucleotides: TGTGCCAGCACCCTCACAGATACGCAGTATTTT. Translating gives CASTLTDTQYF.

The J gene is TRBJ2-5, the V gene TRBV5-1; D unclear. Germline V gives CDR1 SGHRS, CDR2 YFSETQ. V gave up 5 bases and J gave up 2 bases, with 13 bases separating them. There are 14 residues in the CDR3. The CDR3 nucleotides are TGCGCCAGCAGTATGAAGGGTAGGCAAGAGACCCAGTACTTC. Protein product: CASSMKGRQETQYF.